This T cell receptor (beta chain) was sequenced in a study of blood T cell repertoires in COVID-19. Deletions cut 0 bases from V and 4 bases from J, with 11 bases between. The length of the CDR3 is 15 residues. Germline V gene sequence: CDR1 LGHDT, CDR2 YNNKEL (reference sequence). In the study's own analysis: Nucleated cell number was recorded as an estimate derived from reference gene primer amplification. Sequencing was performed with immunoSEQ multiplex PCR; in TCRdb, only in-frame clones are kept and a portion is missing. D and trimming come from the DNA, and the V and J calls and clone size come from that table. The sample records 250,000 or so clones, roughly 84% being singletons. Participants reported their clinical history, and cohort assignment relied on those reports. A COVID-19 case had been met by exposed participants during the 2 weeks before study entry.

Sequenced sample: PBMCs or T cells enriched from blood (not recorded which). The clonotype comes from a woman aged 45-59 years who had been exposed to COVID-19. The rearrangement uses TRBV3-1 (or the pseudogene TRBV3-2) and TRBJ2-3; tentative D call: TRBD1 (5 bases). The CDR3 loop reads CASSQDGATSDTQYF. Written as DNA, the CDR3 is TGTGCCAGCAGCCAAGATGGGGCCACCTCAGATACGCAGTATTTT.